The count of the clone carrying this T cell receptor beta chain is one. As yet, its antigen is unknown. Repertoires were generated with immunoSEQ multiplex PCR, while TCRdb's copy carries only in-frame clones and drops some. The sample has 150,000 or so clones, about nine tenths seen once. There are 14 residues in the CDR3. Germline-derived CDR1 and CDR2 are SGHTA and FQGNSA. Trimming removed 3 bases from V and 7 bases from J, with 15 bases in between. The data are from a study of T cell responses to AZD1222 COVID-19 vaccine. Points from the study as a whole: Reports indicate that nearly half of spike-specific TCRs are directed at unmutated variant regions. The study sampled repertoires only after the peak T cell response. Donors were mostly white British, more females; clonal diversity possibly underestimated.

The input for sequencing was peripheral blood, taken on day 0 of AZD1222 vaccination. The TCR originated in an adult in good health. The chain recombines TRBV7-2 with TRBJ1-2; D not certain. The CDR3 loop is CASSFTPDAIGYTF. Here the CDR3 DNA reads TGTGCCAGCAGCTTTACCCCTGACGCCATTGGCTACACCTTC.